This T cell receptor (beta chain) was sequenced for a study of CD8+ T cells in alopecia areata. Findings and limits, study-wide: Many expanded lesional clones persisted during tofacitinib (in both scalp and blood).

RNA extraction was followed by reverse transcription into cDNA, which acted as the sequencing template. Here immunoSEQ multiplex PCR was the method, and the copy in TCRdb shows in-frame clones only, minus some. Of roughly 210,000 clones in the sample, 40% to 45% are singletons; the top ten hold 2.6%. Trimming cost V 0 bases and J 0 bases, with 11 bases left between them. Germline V gene lookup returns CDR1 SGHVS and CDR2 FQNEAQ. This CDR3 has 16 residues. This clone appeared a few times. Its antigen is not identified. Stated treatment: oral pan-JAK inhibitor, 5-10 mg twice daily. The chain employs TRBV7-8 and TRBJ1-1; maybe TRBD1 (5 bases). The TCR was taken from a human donor with alopecia areata. The starting material was CD4+ T cells sorted from blood, obtained at approximately week 36, from a patient treated with tofacitinib. Here the CDR3 reads CASSLAPTVVNTEAFF. The CDR3 bases are TGTGCCAGCAGCTTAGCGCCGACAGTTGTGAACACTGAAGCTTTCTTT.